The source of this TCR beta chain is a study of T cell responses to AZD1222 COVID-19 vaccine. General study results and limits: Donors in the cohort were predominantly white British and more often female, and clonal diversity was possibly underestimated. Just a handful of AZD1222 recipients tested seropositive at baseline.

The ends were cut back, 2 bases at V and 3 bases at J, with 11 bases in the middle. The V gene's germline CDR1 is SQVTM and CDR2 ANQGSEA. The CDR3 sequence is 14 residues long. The data were produced by immunoSEQ multiplex PCR, yet TCRdb's version contains in-frame clones alone and is incomplete. The sample has 150,000 to 180,000 clones; about nine tenths are singletons. Comment on this clone: Its target is not known.

Sequences were derived from peripheral blood, sampled on day 0 of AZD1222 vaccination. The clonotype originates from an adult in good health. The rearrangement uses TRBV29-1 and TRBJ2-1; D unclear. Written as DNA, the CDR3 is TGCAGCGTTGAAAAAGCAACAATCTACAATGAGCAGTTCTTC. Translation gives CSVEKATIYNEQFF.